The 11 T cell receptor beta chains listed next were all sequenced from one sample in a study of cytomegalovirus exposure and HLA in healthy donors. Both 60 Vbeta primers and 13 Jbeta primers went into the PCR. Measured with immunoSEQ multiplex PCR; TCRdb has only the in-frame clones, and not every one. The sample gives around 130,000 clones, over 60% of which show up once; less than 2% is in the top ten. Specimen: PBMCs. All receptors come from a man aged 18 to 29 in good health and CMV-seronegative.

The V call is TRBV6-1, the J call TRBJ2-7, with 10 nucleotides matching TRBD2. V gave up 6 bases and J gave up 5 bases; unmatched junction bases: 10. CDR3 length: 15 amino acids. CDR1 and CDR2 from the germline V gene are MNHNS and SASEGT. CDR3 bases: TGTGCCAGCAGGAACAGAGCGGGGGGGCCTAACGAGCAGTACTTC. This gives the protein CASRNRAGGPNEQYF.

The gene calls are TRBV5-1 and TRBJ1-1; D ambiguous. The V end was cut by 6 bases, the J end by 0 bases, with 18 bases between. Germline-derived CDR1 and CDR2 are SGHRS and YFSETQ. The length of the CDR3 is 16 residues. CDR3 in amino acids: CASTETKHNMNTEAFF. CDR3 DNA sequence: TGCGCCAGCACCGAAACCAAACACAACATGAACACTGAAGCTTTCTTT. Supplemented by reference TRBV5-1 and TRBJ1-1, the full variable domain reads KAGVTQTPRYLIKTRGQQVTLSCSPISGHRSVSWYQQTPGQGLQFLFEYFSETQRNKGNFPGRFSGRQFSNSRSEMNVSTLELGDSALYLCASTETKHNMNTEAFFGQGTRLTVV.

The chain joins TRBV6-5 to TRBJ2-2; perhaps TRBD2 as D (7 bases). Germline CDR1 MNHEY, CDR2 SVGAGI. This CDR3 has 16 residues. Trimming left V 2 bases short and J 4 bases short, with 14 bases between. The CDR3 region is CASSYPGGLSTGELFF. CDR3 coding DNA: TGTGCCAGCAGTTACCCCGGGGGGCTTTCCACCGGGGAGCTGTTTTTT.

This chain uses TRBV4-3 with TRBJ2-1; 9 nucleotides agree with TRBD2. The germline CDR1 and CDR2 sequences are LGHNA and YSLEER. V was clipped by 0 bases and J by 6 bases; unmatched bases: 9. The CDR3 runs 17 residues. The CDR3 DNA sequence: TGCGCCAGCAGCCAAGATCTCGGCGGGAGGGGAGGCAATGAGCAGTTCTTC. Translating gives CASSQDLGGRGGNEQFF.

This sequence joins TRBV15 and TRBJ2-1, with TRBD1 matching over 7 bases. The junction had 13 bases not matched to a gene; V was cut back by 8 bases and J by 3 bases. Per germline, CDR1 LNHNV and CDR2 YYDKDF (reference sequence). The CDR3 sequence is 16 residues long. The CDR3 coding sequence is TGTGCCACCCGGGGCCAGGACAGGTCGGACTACAATGAGCAGTTCTTC. Its translation is CATRGQDRSDYNEQFF.

The V call is TRBV9, the J call TRBJ1-3; a possible D gene is TRBD1 (5 bases). V lost 3 bases and J 8 bases, leaving 15 bases between the germline ends. The CDR3 has 14 amino acids. Germline CDR1 SGDLS, CDR2 YYNGEE. The CDR3 region has the DNA TGTGCCAGCAGCGCCCAGAACACGGGGGACACCATATATTTT. It is translated as CASSAQNTGDTIYF.

The chain couples TRBV11-2 to TRBJ1-4; perhaps TRBD1 as D (6 bases). The ends were cut back, 4 bases at V and 7 bases at J, with 16 bases in the middle. This CDR3 is built from 15 residues. Per the germline V gene, CDR1 is SGHAT and CDR2 is FQNNGV. The CDR3 loop is CASSSRQVVGEKLFF. The CDR3 nucleotides are TGTGCCAGCAGCTCAAGACAGGTAGTGGGTGAAAAACTGTTTTTT.

This clone has just a few counts. At one end, the junction sequence differs from germline, possibly due to a read error. This chain joins TRBV20-1 and TRBJ1-2; D possibly corresponds to TRBD1 (5 bases). CDR1 and CDR2 from the germline V gene are DFQATT and SNEGSKA (reference sequence). The CDR3 is made up of 10 amino acids. In nucleotides, the CDR3 is TGCAGTGCCAGAGGACAACGGTACACCTTC. Amino acid sequence: CSARGQRYTF.

The chain employs TRBV7-8 and TRBJ2-5; no clear D. The DNA matches TRBJ2-7 better at its end, which makes the J call doubtful. Germline loops: CDR1 SGHVS, CDR2 FQNEAQ. This CDR3 has 14 residues. In DNA, the CDR3 is TGTGCCAGCAGCTTAGACCGACAAACCTACGAGCAGTACTTC. This translates into CASSLDRQTYEQYF.

The V and J genes are TRBV5-1 and TRBJ2-2, with 7 bases identical to TRBD1. Looked up from germline, CDR1 is SGHRS and CDR2 is YFSETQ. The CDR3 contains 15 residues. J was trimmed by 7 bases and V by 1 base; bases with no gene match: 7. The chain's CDR3 is CASSLTGAQVGELFF. The CDR3 DNA is TGCGCCAGCAGCTTGACAGGGGCGCAAGTCGGGGAGCTGTTTTTT.

This chain links TRBV5-1 with TRBJ1-6; 7 bases align to TRBD1. Germline-derived CDR1 and CDR2 are SGHRS and YFSETQ. V shed 0 bases and J 7 bases; nucleotides not matched to a gene: 7. The CDR3 has 16 amino acids. The CDR3 loop reads CASSLGSTGRNSPLHF. CDR3 DNA sequence: TGCGCCAGCAGCTTGGGATCGACAGGGAGGAATTCACCCCTCCACTTT.